These T cell receptor beta chains were read from a single sample in a study of regulatory T cells in long-lasting Graves disease. MiXCR, run by TCRdb on the multiplex PCR reads, gives a single entry per CDR3 protein. The profile shows roughly 530,000 distinct CDR3 sequences, about 16% of them singletons. The same sample was also used in a study of T cells in Graves' hyperthyroidism and ophthalmopathy.

Sequenced here: peripheral blood mononuclear cells (PBMCs), sampled at new diagnosis, from a patient treated with antithyroid drugs. The receptors come from a woman aged 40 to 65 with Graves disease. Each CDR3 is given with its conserved first and last residue. D genes are given only for firm matches. Size tells how often a clone was seen (once, few, many) or the class of an expanded clone, and some rows leave it out.

v_gene	j_gene	d_gene	abundance	CDR3nt	CDR3aa
TRBV9	TRBJ2-2	-	few	TGTGCCAGCAGCGTAGGGCCCGATGCGAACACCGGGGAGCTGTTTTTT	CASSVGPDANTGELFF
TRBV25-1	TRBJ2-7	-	few	TGTGCCAGCAGCTTGATGTCTGGGGGCGAGCAGTACTTC	CASSLMSGGEQYF
TRBV6-1	TRBJ1-5	TRBD1	many	TGTGCCAGCAGTCGGACAGGGAAAAGCAATCAGCCCCAGCATTTT	CASSRTGKSNQPQHF
TRBV5-1	TRBJ2-2	TRBD2	-	TGCACCAGCAGCTTGAGTGGCGGGGGGACGAACACCGGGGAGCTGTTTTTT	CTSSLSGGGTNTGELFF
TRBV12-3/TRBV12-4	TRBJ1-1	TRBD1	many	TGTGCCGGACAGGGGGCGGGGAACACTGAAGCTTTCTTT	CAGQGAGNTEAFF
TRBV7-3	TRBJ2-7	-	-	TGTGCCAGCAGCCCTAAGGGGGGGGGACCGCGGTACTTC	CASSPKGGGPRYF
TRBV28	TRBJ1-2	-	many	TGTGCCAGCAGTCCCTATAGGGAATTCGGCTACACCTTC	CASSPYREFGYTF
TRBV6-1	TRBJ1-5	-	many	TGTGCTTTTTCCTGGGCAGCTATTCAGCCCCAGCATTTT	CAFSWAAIQPQHF
TRBV7-2	TRBJ1-1	TRBD1	few	TGTGCCAGCAGCCACCCGGCCGGGACAGGTAATGAAGCTTTCTTT	CASSHPAGTGNEAFF
TRBV3-1	TRBJ2-1	-	many	TGTGCCAGCAGCCAAGTGGCGGGTGAGCAGTTCTTC	CASSQVAGEQFF
TRBV20-1	TRBJ2-3	-	many	TGCAGTGCTAGAGATCTAAATACGCAGTATTTT	CSARDLNTQYF
TRBV5-1	TRBJ1-5	-	many	TGCGCCAGCAGCCCCGATGGAGGCCAGCCCCAGCATTTT	CASSPDGGQPQHF
TRBV25-1	TRBJ1-2	-	few	TGTGCCAGCAGTGAAAATGGGGGCTATGGCTACACCTTC	CASSENGGYGYTF
TRBV3-1	TRBJ1-6	TRBD1	many	TGTGCCAGCAGCCCCACCGACAGGGAAGGTTCACCCCTCCACTTT	CASSPTDREGSPLHF
TRBV11-2	TRBJ1-2	-	many	TGTGCCAGCAGCTTGACCAGGGTGGGAAAGTATGGCTACACCTTC	CASSLTRVGKYGYTF
TRBV12-3/TRBV12-4	TRBJ1-1	TRBD1	many	TGTGCCAGCAGACTCGGGACAGAGCGAACTGAAGCTTTCTTT	CASRLGTERTEAFF
TRBV6-1	TRBJ1-3	-	few	TGTGCCAGCCGACCGCCGTTCTCTGGAAACACCATATATTTT	CASRPPFSGNTIYF
TRBV20-1	TRBJ2-1	TRBD2	-	TGCAGTGCTAGAGCCGGGACTAGCGGGGCCTCCAATGAGCAGTTCTTC	CSARAGTSGASNEQFF
TRBV4-1	TRBJ2-1	TRBD2	-	TGCGCCAGCAGCCCCCGGATAGCGGGGGGGGTCAGCTCCTACAATGAGCAGTTCTTC	CASSPRIAGGVSSYNEQFF
TRBV3-1	TRBJ2-5	-	many	TGTGCCAGCAGCTCAGCCCCGGAACGGTCCCAGTACTTC	CASSSAPERSQYF
TRBV3-1	TRBJ2-2	-	few	TGTGCCAGCAGAAGAGGTGCTCCCGGGGAGCTGTTTTTT	CASRRGAPGELFF
TRBV7-2	TRBJ2-1	-	-	TGTGCCAGCAGCCCACTGTGGGCGGGGAATGAGCAGTTCTTC	CASSPLWAGNEQFF
TRBV7-2	TRBJ1-1	-	few	TGTGCCAGCAGCGTCTTCAGGGGAGGGACTGAAGCTTTCTTT	CASSVFRGGTEAFF
TRBV2	TRBJ1-2	-	many	TGTGCCAGCACGTTAGGGAGACAGGACTATGGCTACACCTTC	CASTLGRQDYGYTF
TRBV28	TRBJ2-3	TRBD2	many	TGTGCCAGCATCACCTTCAGCGGGGGGGCCTGGAAGGATACGCAGTATTTT	CASITFSGGAWKDTQYF
TRBV4-1	TRBJ1-1	-	-	TGCGCCAGCAGCCAAGAGAGGTCGAAAAACACTGAAGCTTTCTTT	CASSQERSKNTEAFF
TRBV4-1	TRBJ1-2	-	few	TGCGCCAGCAGCCAAGATGGCAGGGGCAGGAACTATGGCTACACCTTC	CASSQDGRGRNYGYTF
TRBV7-9	TRBJ2-1	-	few	TGTGCCAGCAGCCCCCCCTGGGGCCGACCCTGGAGCAATGAGCAGTTCTTC	CASSPPWGRPWSNEQFF
TRBV11-2	TRBJ2-5	-	many	TGTGCCAGCAGCCGCCCGGCGGGAGAGACCCAGTACTTC	CASSRPAGETQYF
TRBV11-2	TRBJ2-2	TRBD1	many	TGTGCCAGCAGCCCCGACAGGGCCGATACCGGGGAGCTGTTTTTT	CASSPDRADTGELFF
TRBV5-1	TRBJ2-1	TRBD2	-	TGCGCCAGCAGTTTTAGGGCTAGCGGGAATGAGCAGTTCTTC	CASSFRASGNEQFF
TRBV20-1	TRBJ2-2	TRBD1	-	TGCAGTGCTGAATCCCGGGACAGCTACACCGGGGAGCTGTTTTTT	CSAESRDSYTGELFF
TRBV6-4	TRBJ2-1	TRBD2	-	TGTGCCAGCAGTGACTTCGCGGGGGGGGGCAATGAGCAGTTCTTC	CASSDFAGGGNEQFF
TRBV5-1	TRBJ1-2	-	few	TGCGCCAGCAGCTGGGACGGTTACTATGGCTACACCTTC	CASSWDGYYGYTF
TRBV28	TRBJ1-1	TRBD1	many	TGTGCCACCAGGGGACAGGGTCTGAACACTGAAGCTTTCTTT	CATRGQGLNTEAFF
TRBV12-5	TRBJ2-1	TRBD2	many	TGTGCTAGTTCTAGCGGGGGGGGCAATGAGCAGTTCTTC	CASSSGGGNEQFF
TRBV12-3/TRBV12-4	TRBJ1-5	TRBD1	many	TGTGCCAGCAGTTATCGACAGGGGAAGGATCAGCCCCAGCATTTT	CASSYRQGKDQPQHF
TRBV19	TRBJ2-1	TRBD2	-	TGTGCCAGTAGGAATAGCGGGGGGGCCTCCAATGAGCAGTTCTTC	CASRNSGGASNEQFF
TRBV7-9	TRBJ2-3	-	many	TGTGCCAGCAGTCCCCCAGATACGCAGTATTTT	CASSPPDTQYF
TRBV7-2	TRBJ2-7	-	many	TGTGCCAGCAGCTTAGGCAGGGTCGGCGAGCAGTACTTC	CASSLGRVGEQYF
TRBV6-5	TRBJ2-7	-	many	TGTGCCAGCACTTACTCAACATCCGGGCGTCCCTACGAGCAGTACTTC	CASTYSTSGRPYEQYF
TRBV20-1	TRBJ2-3	-	many	TGCAGTGTACAGTCTTATTCCACAGATACGCAGTATTTT	CSVQSYSTDTQYF
TRBV20-1	TRBJ2-3	TRBD1	many	TGCAGTGTGAGGGGGCTAACGGGCACAGATACGCAGTATTTT	CSVRGLTGTDTQYF
TRBV7-2	TRBJ2-1	TRBD2	few	TGTGCCAGCAGCTTTACTAGCGGGGCGGGGAGGGATGAGCAGTTCTTC	CASSFTSGAGRDEQFF
TRBV11-3	TRBJ2-1	TRBD1	many	TGTGCCAGCAGTCCCCGGGACAGGGTATACAATGAGCAGTTCTTC	CASSPRDRVYNEQFF
TRBV28	TRBJ2-1	TRBD2	-	TGTGCCAGCAGCCCCCTAGCGGGGTACAATGAGCAGTTCTTC	CASSPLAGYNEQFF
TRBV27	TRBJ2-7	TRBD1	-	TGTGCCAGCAGTAGACGCACAGGGGCCATCTCCTACGAGCAGTACTTC	CASSRRTGAISYEQYF